Here is one T cell receptor beta chain with its context. Its antigen is not known. Some clones are missing from TCRdb's copy, which holds only in-frame ones; the method was immunoSEQ multiplex PCR. The sample lists under 200,000 clones, approximately 95% occurring once. With 3 bases removed from V and 0 bases from J, the gap between germline ends came to 20 bases. CDR1 and CDR2 (germline): MDHEN, SYDVKM. CDR3 length: 18 amino acids. The data originate from a study of shared clonotypes between healthy human individuals. General study points: Some clonotypes were shared by all four sorted-subset donors, while others were not shared. The non-shared ones had lower generation probabilities than the shared ones. Estimated richness was generally greater in naive than memory subsets.

The TCR comes from a woman aged 30 to 39 in good health. The sequencing sample was made of naive CD4+ T cells sorted from blood. The subset: CD45RA+ positively selected. The chain is built from TRBV28 and TRBJ1-1; D is possibly TRBD1 (6 bases). The CDR3 nucleotides read TGTGCCAGCAGTTTGACAACCTACAGGGTAGGATTGAACACTGAAGCTTTCTTT. The encoded protein is CASSLTTYRVGLNTEAFF. The complete variable domain, with remaining parts taken from reference TRBV28 and TRBJ1-1, reads DVKVTQSSRYLVKRTGEKVFLECVQDMDHENMFWYRQDPGLGLRLIYFSYDVKMKEKGDIPEGYSVSREKKERFSLILESASTNQTSMYLCASSLTTYRVGLNTEAFFGQGTRLTVV.